This TCR beta chain was recorded in a study of T cells in localized non-small cell lung cancer (dated by TCRdb to 2018 to 2020). For the wider study: Comparing tumors with uninvolved tumor-adjacent lungs, the study looked at the T cell repertoires of 236 patients with early-stage NSCLC. NSCLC patients had a mean age of around 66 years, and 129 were male and about a hundred female. The cohort consisted of around 250 treatment-naive NSCLC patients whose localized lung tumors had been resected.

As for this clone: Its recognized antigen is unknown. There are no base qualities to consult, and no much larger clone falls within one base.

Including cysteine and phenylalanine, the CDR3 has 17 amino acids. CDR3 DNA only is kept here, 51 bases in frame from base 1. The research as a whole found: Multi-region tumor sequencing was not performed, so intratumor heterogeneity could not be excluded. Longer overall survival was associated with higher blood T cell density, whereas shorter survival was associated with higher adjacent-lung clonality. The highest T cell clonality was observed in uninvolved tumor-adjacent lung, where clonality exceeded that of tumor, suggesting that antigenic responses were more focused in uninvolved tumor-adjacent lung. Of the top 100 tumor clones, a median of approximately 60 were detected in paired uninvolved adjacent lung; around 27 were also among that lung's top 100. Since the design was exploratory, TCR variables were selected using unadjusted p-values with no false-discovery rate correction.

Uninvolved adjacent lung was obtained at least 2 cm from the tumor margin, and the absence of atypia was confirmed by two independent pathologists. At diagnosis, peripheral blood, uninvolved tumor-adjacent lung and tumor were collected and were preserved as a mix of fresh-frozen and FFPE material. TCR beta CDR3 regions were sequenced from DNA using the immunoSEQ Assay. Regarding the original processing steps: T cell density was computed as TCR beta template counts normalized to usable DNA estimated by amplifying housekeeping genes. The preseqR package was used to estimate richness by extrapolating to 400,000 templates for PBMC samples and to 120,000 templates for tissue samples. Clonality was defined as one minus Pielou's evenness. Differential abundance testing on productive amino-acid clonotypes, with a minimum total count of 5 and an alpha of 0.1, was used to identify tissue-enriched TCRs. The Jaccard Index and the Morisita Overlap Index were used to measure how much the repertoires overlapped between compartments. GLIPH grouped TCR beta CDR3s together with public tetramer-defined viral CDR3s, and a viral motif had to include at least three viral sequences and also show V-gene enrichment. TCRdb limited this immuneACCESS table to in-frame rearrangements with V and J called. A share of clones is missing; checked studies link under half to unresolved V genes, and the rest is unexplained. V and J calls and clone size are given by that table; D and trimming were obtained from the DNA. For this sample the table gives around 2,000 clones, of which around 30% were detected only once. Approximately 12% of the sample rests with the top ten.

The sequence came from a female donor older than 55 with stage I squamous cell lung carcinoma. The sequence links TRBV1 to TRBJ2-4; TRBD1, the D gene given by the table, was not confirmed from the DNA. TRBV1 is a documented pseudogene. Source: normal lung tissue next to the tumor, taken before any cancer treatment. This receptor carries the CDR3 CASSQDSRQGTSNIQYF. The nucleotide sequence is TGCGCCAGCAGCCAAGATTCGCGACAGGGTACCTCGAACATTCAGTACTTC.